This T cell receptor beta chain was sequenced during a study of OX40 agonist ivuxolimab in advanced cancers. Background on the whole study: Ivuxolimab was a fully human IgG2 agonistic monoclonal antibody targeting the costimulatory receptor OX40 (CD134). Intravenous ivuxolimab was administered to patients every 2 weeks at six dose levels: 0.01, 0.1, 0.3, 1.5, 3 and 10 mg/kg. Of the approximately 54 patients in dose escalation, about 19 had hepatocellular carcinoma, some 15 had melanoma, 9 had renal cell carcinoma and 9 had head and neck cancer. In the dose-escalation cohort, around four fifths of patients were male, and the mean age was about 55 years, with a range of roughly 23 to 85. Prior anti-PD-1, anti-PD-L1 or anti-CTLA-4 therapy was permitted, and checkpoint inhibitors had been received by less than 45% of dose-escalation patients. Three dose-escalation patients achieved partial responses, one with hepatocellular carcinoma and two with cutaneous melanoma. Peripheral TCRbeta sequencing was intended to test whether TCR sequence diversity was altered and clonal T-cell expansion was caused by ivuxolimab. The paper covers the monotherapy dose-escalation part of the phase I ivuxolimab trial, which included N of about 50 patients. Beyond this particular receptor, the publication reports: Antigen specificity was not determined for the clonally expanded peripheral T cells. After ivuxolimab, more expanded clones were found on average in CD8+ T cells than in CD4+ T cells. In partial responders in the 0.1-3.0 mg/kg groups, normalized peripheral clonal expansion was found to be among the lowest, especially among CD8+ T cells. Low levels of normalized T-cell clonal expansion were also seen in some patients who did not respond. At doses of 0.1 to 3.0 mg/kg, clonal expansion of both CD4+ and CD8+ blood T cells was observed from baseline to week 6.

To sequence the TCRbeta CDR3 region, genomic DNA was isolated from the sorted cells. TCRbeta CDR3 regions were sequenced using the immunoSEQ Assay. In TCRdb, the immuneACCESS table is reduced to in-frame sequences with V and J assigned. These tables do not hold every clone; where another copy was compared, an unresolved V gene accounts for under half, and the others remain unexplained. This sample comprises roughly 98,000 clones, roughly 83% of them detected only once. The ten biggest clones cover roughly 1.5% of the sample. Patients with autoimmune disease history or receiving systemic immunosuppression were excluded from the trial. Peripheral blood for TCR sequencing was collected from all dose cohorts at baseline, on cycle 4 day 1, and on cycle 7 day 1. The samples were taken from a phase I, first-in-human, multicenter, open-label dose-escalation trial of ivuxolimab. Adults with locally advanced or metastatic melanoma, renal cell, hepatocellular, or head and neck squamous cell carcinoma were enrolled in the trial. Before TCR sequencing, CD4+ T cells and CD8+ T cells from peripheral blood were sorted into separate populations.

V is shortened by 7 bases, J by 5 bases, and the region joining them spans 20 bases. Counted from cysteine to phenylalanine, this CDR3 has 16 amino acids. Solely the CDR3 DNA is kept, with 48 bases framed from the first base. The germline V gene (reference sequence) specifies MNHEY as CDR1 and SMNVEV as CDR2. Details on this clone: This receptor's antigen is unknown. No quality values exist for individual bases; no much larger clone is one base distant.

The source material was CD4+ or CD8+ T cells sorted from blood, sampled in a trial of the OX40 agonist ivuxolimab. The origin of this receptor is an adult with an advanced solid tumor such as melanoma, head and neck, liver or kidney cancer. The chain uses TRBV27 and TRBJ2-2, with TRBD2 tentatively as D gene (6 bases match). The DNA sequence is as follows: TGTGCCAGCAAACCCCGGGCGGGGAGAGGTACCGGGGAGCTGTTTTTT. Its amino acids are CASKPRAGRGTGELFF.